The TCR beta chain described here comes from a study of beta chain features in type 1 diabetes. Reverse transcribing all isolated RNA meant expressed TCRB transcripts were sequenced. TCRdb keeps only in-frame clones here, not all; method: immunoSEQ multiplex PCR. The sample has 600,000 to 650,000 clones, 15% seen once. V was pared by 2 bases and J by 0 bases, with 15 bases between. CDR1 and CDR2 from the germline V gene are SGHDT and YYEEEE. The CDR3 covers 17 residues. This clone has only a few counts. The V gene is TRBV5-6, the J gene TRBJ2-1, with D tentatively TRBD2 (6 bases). Material for sequencing was naive CD4+ T cells from blood. The TCR comes from a man between 18 and 35 years old in good health. CDR3 sequence: CASSLSGEISSYNEQFF. Written as DNA, the CDR3 is TGTGCCAGCAGCTTATCGGGAGAAATTAGCTCCTACAATGAGCAGTTCTTC.